The 29 T cell receptor beta chains below were found in one sample sequenced in a study of shared clonotypes between healthy human individuals. Sequencing was performed with immunoSEQ multiplex PCR; in TCRdb, only in-frame clones are kept and a portion is missing. The sample has about 1.5 million clones; approximately 98% are singletons. Source material: naive CD4+ T cells sorted from blood. Subset denoted: CD45RA+ positively selected. These receptors originate from a man aged 25 to 40 in good health.

The chain recombines TRBV27 with TRBJ2-1; 14 nucleotides line up with TRBD2. Per germline, CDR1 MNHEY and CDR2 SMNVEV (reference sequence). The CDR3 length is 14 residues. V lost 10 bases to trimming and J lost 9 bases; unmatched junction nucleotides: 8. CDR3 nucleotides: TGTGCCACCCGACTAGCGGGAGGGTCAGGTGAGCAGTTCTTC. This sequence encodes CATRLAGGSGEQFF.

This chain connects TRBV19 to TRBJ2-1; the D gene is possibly TRBD2 (6 bases). The V gene lost 6 bases and the J gene lost 5 bases, with 11 bases spanning the gap. From germline, CDR1 is LNHDA and CDR2 SQIVND (reference sequence). The CDR3 runs 13 residues. The CDR3 here is CASRDGTHNEQFF. CDR3 nucleotide sequence: TGTGCCAGTAGGGACGGGACTCACAATGAGCAGTTCTTC.

The chain recombines TRBV29-1 with TRBJ1-3; D gene ambiguous. The germline V and J ends were trimmed by 2 bases and 2 bases, with 4 bases remaining between them. This CDR3 contains 12 residues. Germline V gene data show CDR1 as SQVTM and CDR2 as ANQGSEA. The CDR3 DNA reads TGCAGCGTTGAAATCCCTGGAAACACCATATATTTT. The encoded protein is CSVEIPGNTIYF.

The chain employs TRBV28 and TRBJ2-6, with D unresolved. The V and J ends lost 6 bases and 2 bases respectively, with 5 bases between them. Germline assignment: CDR1 MDHEN and CDR2 SYDVKM. CDR3 size: 13 residues. Written as DNA, the CDR3 is TGTGCCAGCAGGGAGCCTGGGGCCAACGTCCTGACTTTC. Its protein is CASREPGANVLTF. Combining the CDR3 with reference TRBV28 and TRBJ2-6 gives the whole variable domain DVKVTQSSRYLVKRTGEKVFLECVQDMDHENMFWYRQDPGLGLRLIYFSYDVKMKEKGDIPEGYSVSREKKERFSLILESASTNQTSMYLCASREPGANVLTFGAGSRLTVL.

DNA for the CDR3: TGCGCCAGCACCTTCGGGAGGGCGAACTACGAGCAGTACTTC. Residues: CASTFGRANYEQYF. This chain joins TRBV10-2 and TRBJ2-7; TRBD2 agrees at 8 bases. CDR3 size: 14 residues. V lost 7 bases, J lost 3 bases, and 8 bases stayed unmatched. CDR1 and CDR2 (germline): WSHSY, SAAADI.

The chain links TRBV2 to TRBJ1-3, with a possible D match to TRBD1 (6 bases). Germline V gives CDR1 SNHLY, CDR2 FYNNEI. V was shortened by 5 bases and J by 0 bases, with 17 bases between the two germline ends. This CDR3 region has 17 residues. Written as DNA, the CDR3 is TGTGCCAGCAGTCCCTATGGACAGTCTTACTCTGGAAACACCATATATTTT. The encoded protein is CASSPYGQSYSGNTIYF.

The genes are TRBV5-5 and TRBJ2-7; 9 bases fit TRBD2. The V gene's germline CDR1 is SGHKS and CDR2 YYEKEE (reference sequence). This CDR3 comprises 13 residues. The V gene end was trimmed by 3 bases and the J gene end by 6 bases; junction bases not matched to a gene: 4. CDR3 DNA: TGTGCCAGCAGCTCACGAGCGGGAGGCGAGCAGTACTTC. Its protein product is CASSSRAGGEQYF. The full variable domain, its missing parts supplied by reference TRBV5-5 and TRBJ2-7, is DAGVTQSPTHLIKTRGQQVTLRCSPISGHKSVSWYQQVLGQGPQFIFQYYEKEERGRGNFPDRFSARQFPNYSSELNVNALLLGDSALYLCASSSRAGGEQYFGPGTRLTVT.

This chain's CDR3 is CASSETGRNYGYTF. DNA of the CDR3: TGTGCCAGCAGTGAGACCGGCCGTAACTATGGCTACACCTTC. The chain couples TRBV9 to TRBJ1-2, with D unclear. The V end lost 5 bases, the J end lost 1 base, and 12 bases lay between the germline ends. This CDR3 has 14 amino acids. Germline assignment: CDR1 SGDLS and CDR2 YYNGEE.

This clone showed up just once. The chain carries TRBV7-2 and TRBJ2-3, with 8 bases aligning to TRBD2. The CDR3 length is 16 residues. Trimming removed 6 bases from V and 3 bases from J; junction bases left unmatched: 11. Germline V CDR1 and CDR2: SGHTA, FQGNSA. CDR3 DNA: TGTGCCAGCAGACCATCCTTCAGCGGGAGTACAGATACGCAGTATTTT. It yields the protein CASRPSFSGSTDTQYF.

The chain joins TRBV29-1 to TRBJ1-1; D gene uncertain. The V end was cut by 4 bases, the J end by 5 bases, with 20 bases between. The germline gives CDR1 SQVTM, CDR2 ANQGSEA. The length of the CDR3 is 15 residues. Here the CDR3 reads CSVATRMGRSTEAFF. The CDR3 DNA reads TGCAGCGTTGCCACGAGGATGGGTCGCAGTACTGAAGCTTTCTTT.

The chain links TRBV14 to TRBJ2-3, with D possibly TRBD2 on 6 matching bases. Trimming took 4 bases from V and 5 from J, leaving 19 bases between them. The length of the CDR3 is 16 residues. Germline V gives CDR1 SGHDN, CDR2 FVKESK. The CDR3 reads CASSLTGGEPGDTQYF. For the CDR3, the DNA is TGTGCCAGCAGCCTCACCGGGGGAGAGCCGGGAGATACGCAGTATTTT.

The chain couples TRBV27 to TRBJ2-3, with D perhaps TRBD2 (6 bases). Trimming pared 2 bases from V and 1 base from J, leaving 16 bases between. The germline CDR1 and CDR2 sequences are MNHEY and SMNVEV (reference sequence). The CDR3 is 17 residues long. The CDR3 nucleotides read TGTGCCAGCAGTTTAAGGGCCCCGGGACTTCGCACAGATACGCAGTATTTT. Residues: CASSLRAPGLRTDTQYF.

The V call is TRBV6-5, the J call TRBJ1-1; D may be TRBD1 (5 bases). CDR1 MNHEY and CDR2 SVGAGI come from the germline V gene. The V end was cut by 5 bases, the J end by 1 base, with 11 bases between. The CDR3 is 14 residues long. The CDR3 sequence is CASSKGFENTEAFF. For the CDR3, the DNA is TGTGCCAGCAGTAAGGGGTTTGAGAACACTGAAGCTTTCTTT.

This chain connects TRBV5-1 to TRBJ2-1; 8 nucleotides match TRBD2. This CDR3 spans 15 amino acids. Germline-derived CDR1 and CDR2 are SGHRS and YFSETQ. Trimming took 4 bases from V and 5 from J; bases not matched to a gene: 8. CDR3 residues: CASSPIAGNHNEQFF. Here the CDR3 DNA reads TGCGCCAGCAGCCCGATAGCGGGAAACCACAATGAGCAGTTCTTC.

Regarding this clone: Other DNA sequences in this sample translate to the same CDR3. This chain links TRBV18 with TRBJ1-1; 9 bases are a match to TRBD1. Looked up from germline, CDR1 is KGHSH and CDR2 is LQKENI. The CDR3 spans 14 residues. The trim removed 4 bases at V and 1 base at J, leaving 1 base unmatched. CDR3 protein: CASSLGQGNTEAFF. In nucleotides, the CDR3 is TGTGCCAGCTCACTGGGACAGGGGAACACTGAAGCTTTCTTT.

V gene TRBV23-1 combines with J gene TRBJ1-1, with a weak D call TRBD1 (6 bases). TRBV23-1 is treated as an ORF (open reading frame) with a function not yet certain. The CDR3 is 17 amino acids. Between the trimmed V and J ends, which lost 0 bases and 1 base, there was a span of 15 bases. CDR3 in amino acids: CASSQSHPGQSNTEAFF. In DNA form, the CDR3 reads TGCGCCAGCAGTCAATCACATCCCGGACAGTCGAACACTGAAGCTTTCTTT.

V gene TRBV29-1 combines with J gene TRBJ2-3; the D is unclear. The CDR3 spans 15 residues. Germline V gene data show CDR1 as SQVTM and CDR2 as ANQGSEA. Trimming pared 0 bases from V and 5 bases from J, leaving 15 bases between. Written as DNA, the CDR3 is TGCAGCGTTGAAGACGAGCGTGGAGCCCTAGATACGCAGTATTTT. It encodes CSVEDERGALDTQYF.

The chain employs TRBV7-2 and TRBJ1-1; no clear D gene. Trimming pared 2 bases from V and 1 base from J, leaving 5 bases between. Germline CDR1 reads SGHTA; CDR2 reads FQGNSA. This CDR3 region has 13 residues. DNA of the CDR3: TGTGCCAGCAGCTTAATCAGGAACACTGAAGCTTTCTTT. Amino acid sequence: CASSLIRNTEAFF.

This clone was picked up one time. The V gene is TRBV6-5, the J gene TRBJ2-7, with 10 positions matching TRBD1. The ends lost 2 bases at V and 3 bases at J; junction bases unmatched: 4. Germline values: CDR1 MNHEY, CDR2 SVGAGI. This CDR3 region has 15 residues. CDR3 region: CASSYVGQGFYEQYF. CDR3 in DNA: TGTGCCAGCAGTTACGTGGGACAGGGGTTCTACGAGCAGTACTTC.

The chain employs TRBV19 and TRBJ1-5, with TRBD1 matching 7 bases. CDR3 length: 14 residues. Germline V lookup: CDR1 LNHDA, CDR2 SQIVND (reference sequence). The trim removed 8 bases at V and 3 bases at J, leaving 7 bases unmatched. The DNA for the CDR3 is TGTGCCAGTCGAGGCAGGGGGGTCAATCAGCCCCAGCATTTT. The encoded protein is CASRGRGVNQPQHF.

V and J are TRBV4-1 and TRBJ2-7; possible D gene TRBD1, 6 bases. V lost 6 bases, J lost 3 bases, and 18 bases lay in between. Per the germline V gene, CDR1 is MGHRA and CDR2 is YSYEKL. The CDR3 has 15 amino acids. CDR3 in amino acids: CASRKDTGQIYEQYF. The CDR3 DNA reads as TGCGCCAGCAGGAAAGACACGGGACAAATCTACGAGCAGTACTTC.

V gene TRBV18 combines with J gene TRBJ1-5; D perhaps matches TRBD1 (5 bases). CDR1 and CDR2 from the germline V gene are KGHSH and LQKENI. V lost 3 bases to trimming and J lost 0 bases, with 15 bases between them. This CDR3 has 17 residues. CDR3 loop: CASSPLGTKGSNQPQHF. CDR3 nucleotides: TGTGCCAGCTCACCGCTCGGGACCAAGGGTAGCAATCAGCCCCAGCATTTT.

This clone was detected once. This sequence joins TRBV7-8 and TRBJ2-3; tentative D call: TRBD1 (5 bases). The CDR3 length is 16 residues. The V end lost 5 bases, the J end lost 3 bases, and 18 bases lay between the germline ends. Germline V lookup: CDR1 SGHVS, CDR2 FQNEAQ. The CDR3 DNA is TGTGCCAGCAGCCCCAGTCCAGGACACCGAACAGATACGCAGTATTTT. Encoded protein: CASSPSPGHRTDTQYF.

The genes are TRBV6-6 and TRBJ1-5; a weak D match, TRBD1 (5 bases). Germline-derived CDR1 and CDR2 are MNHNY and SVGAGI (reference sequence). Trimming removed 6 bases at V and 5 bases at J, with 17 bases between. CDR3 length: 15 residues. CDR3 DNA sequence: TGTGCCAGCAGCCTCAGACAGAAATTGTATCAGCCCCAGCATTTT. Its protein is CASSLRQKLYQPQHF.

The chain has TRBV6-1 and TRBJ1-1; D remains ambiguous. Trimming shortened V by 0 bases and J by 2 bases, and 13 bases separated the two germline ends. The CDR3 has 16 residues. Germline CDR1 MNHNS, CDR2 SASEGT. The CDR3 loop is CASSEARGWANTEAFF. The CDR3 DNA reads TGTGCCAGCAGTGAAGCGCGGGGTTGGGCAAACACTGAAGCTTTCTTT.

The chain is built from TRBV6-1 and TRBJ2-2; TRBD2 matches at 9 bases. CDR1 is MNHNS and CDR2 is SASEGT in the germline V gene. V dropped 8 bases and J dropped 0; count of bases not matched to a gene: 1. The CDR3 sequence is 14 residues long. CDR3 in amino acids: CASRLAANTGELFF. The CDR3 nucleotides are TGTGCCAGCCGACTAGCGGCGAACACCGGGGAGCTGTTTTTT.

The chain carries TRBV28 and TRBJ2-1, with D tentatively TRBD1 or TRBD2 (5 bases each). The CDR3 sequence is 15 residues long. The V and J ends lost 7 bases and 4 bases respectively, with 17 bases between them. Germline CDR1 MDHEN, CDR2 SYDVKM. DNA for the CDR3: TGTGCCAGCATAAAAGTTCCCGGGGCTTACAATGAGCAGTTCTTC. Protein sequence: CASIKVPGAYNEQFF.

The genes are TRBV11-2 and TRBJ2-1; D could derive from TRBD1 or TRBD2 (5 bases each). The CDR3 has 16 residues. The germline V and J ends were trimmed by 1 base and 8 bases, with 18 bases remaining between them. CDR1 SGHAT and CDR2 FQNNGV come from the germline V gene. CDR3 sequence reads: CASSLGWGLRSDEQFF. Written as DNA, the CDR3 is TGTGCCAGCAGCTTAGGCTGGGGGTTAAGGTCCGATGAGCAGTTCTTC. The full variable domain, completed using reference TRBV11-2 and TRBJ2-1, is EAGVAQSPRYKIIEKRQSVAFWCNPISGHATLYWYQQILGQGPKLLIQFQNNGVVDDSQLPKDRFSAERLKGVDSTLKIQPAKLEDSAVYLCASSLGWGLRSDEQFFGPGTRLTVL.

This chain links TRBV7-9 with TRBJ2-6; D is ambiguous. CDR3 size: 15 residues. Germline CDR1 is SEHNR and CDR2 is FQNEAQ (reference sequence). V was trimmed by 5 bases and J by 4 bases, leaving 12 bases between them. The CDR3 DNA reads as TGTGCCAGCAGCCGCACATCTCGGGGGGCCAACGTCCTGACTTTC. Its protein product is CASSRTSRGANVLTF.